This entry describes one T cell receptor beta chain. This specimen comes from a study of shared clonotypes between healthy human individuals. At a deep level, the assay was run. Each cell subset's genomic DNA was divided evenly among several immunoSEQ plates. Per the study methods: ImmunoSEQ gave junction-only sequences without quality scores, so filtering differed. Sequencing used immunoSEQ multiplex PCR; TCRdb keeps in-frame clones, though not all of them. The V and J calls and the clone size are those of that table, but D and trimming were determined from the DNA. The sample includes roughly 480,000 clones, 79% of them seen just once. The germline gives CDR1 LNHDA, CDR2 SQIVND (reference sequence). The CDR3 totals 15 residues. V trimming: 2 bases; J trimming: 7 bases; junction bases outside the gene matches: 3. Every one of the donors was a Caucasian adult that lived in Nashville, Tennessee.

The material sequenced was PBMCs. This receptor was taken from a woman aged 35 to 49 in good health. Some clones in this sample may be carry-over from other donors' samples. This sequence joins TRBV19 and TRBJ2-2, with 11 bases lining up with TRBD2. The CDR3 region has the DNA TGTGCCAGTAGTATAACTAGCGGGAGTGTCGGGGAGCTGTTTTTT. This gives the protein CASSITSGSVGELFF.